Listed here are 8 T cell receptor beta chains from one sample, sequenced in a study of blood T cell repertoires in COVID-19. Profiling relied on immunoSEQ multiplex PCR, and the TCRdb table lists in-frame clones only, not all of them. This table has hundreds of thousands of clones, about 90% appearing once. What was sequenced was PBMCs or T cells enriched from blood (not recorded which). The receptor source for this set is a woman aged 30 to 39 who had recovered from COVID-19.

This clone has a single count. V is TRBV7-2 and J is TRBJ1-3; D gene ambiguous. This CDR3 region has 15 residues. Trimming took 5 bases from V and 0 from J, leaving 11 bases between them. Germline V CDR1 and CDR2: SGHTA, FQGNSA. The CDR3 sequence is CASSPTVGSGNTIYF. CDR3 sequence (DNA): TGTGCCAGCAGCCCTACAGTCGGCTCTGGAAACACCATATATTTT.

The rearrangement links TRBV6-5 to TRBJ2-3; TRBD2 might be the D (6 bases). From germline, CDR1 is MNHEY and CDR2 SVGAGI. V was shortened by 6 bases and J by 0 bases, with 13 bases between the two germline ends. There are 15 residues in the CDR3. This chain's CDR3 is CASRRRDASTDTQYF. CDR3 in DNA: TGTGCCAGCAGAAGGAGGGACGCGAGCACAGATACGCAGTATTTT.

V gene TRBV5-1 combines with J gene TRBJ2-6; 9 bases map to TRBD1. The CDR3 is 18 amino acids. V shed 4 bases, J shed 0 bases, and the junction held 8 bases outside the gene matches. In germline, CDR1 is SGHRS, CDR2 YFSETQ. The CDR3 DNA reads as TGCGCCAGCAGCCCCTACAGGGGGCAGGGCTCTGGGGCCAACGTCCTGACTTTC. Translation gives CASSPYRGQGSGANVLTF.

V and J are TRBV20-1 and TRBJ1-2, with 8 bases matching TRBD1. CDR3 length equals 11 residues. Germline-derived CDR1 and CDR2 are DFQATT and SNEGSKA (reference sequence). Trimming removed 5 bases from V and 7 bases from J; junction bases left unmatched: 3. The CDR3 nucleotides are TGCAGTGCTCCAGGGGGCTCTGGCTACACCTTC. Residues: CSAPGGSGYTF.

Note on this clone: Possible read error: a much larger clone is one base away. Other nucleotide sequences from this sample produce the same CDR3. The CDR3: CASSLTSSYEQYF. In DNA form, the CDR3 reads TGTGCCAGCAGCTTAACCAGCTCCTACGAGCAGTACTTC. V is TRBV7-9 and J is TRBJ2-7; the D is unclear. The V gene lost 2 bases and the J gene lost 0 bases, with 5 bases spanning the gap. Germline V gives CDR1 SEHNR, CDR2 FQNEAQ (reference sequence). CDR3 length equals 13 residues.

The chain links TRBV6-5 to TRBJ1-1; perhaps TRBD1 as D (5 bases). There are 15 residues in the CDR3. V dropped 2 bases and J dropped 1 base, with 11 bases sitting between them. Germline V gene lookup returns CDR1 MNHEY and CDR2 SVGAGI. The CDR3 DNA follows: TGTGCCAGCAGTTACCCGCGGGGCCGGAACACTGAAGCTTTCTTT. It translates to CASSYPRGRNTEAFF.

The V call is TRBV5-6, the J call TRBJ1-2; 7 bases are shared with TRBD1. This CDR3 comprises 15 residues. Germline V CDR1 and CDR2: SGHDT, YYEEEE. With 3 bases clipped from V and 6 bases from J, the junction kept 11 bases outside the gene matches. CDR3 amino acids: CASSSALTGRHGYTF. The CDR3 nucleotides read TGTGCCAGCAGCTCCGCCCTGACAGGGAGGCATGGCTACACCTTC.

The chain couples TRBV5-6 to TRBJ2-4; D ambiguous. The CDR3 totals 11 residues. Germline V gives CDR1 SGHDT, CDR2 YYEEEE. V lost 8 bases, J lost 5 bases, and 8 bases lay in between. This chain's CDR3 is CASSSENIQYF. DNA for the CDR3: TGTGCCAGTTCTTCGGAAAACATTCAGTACTTC.